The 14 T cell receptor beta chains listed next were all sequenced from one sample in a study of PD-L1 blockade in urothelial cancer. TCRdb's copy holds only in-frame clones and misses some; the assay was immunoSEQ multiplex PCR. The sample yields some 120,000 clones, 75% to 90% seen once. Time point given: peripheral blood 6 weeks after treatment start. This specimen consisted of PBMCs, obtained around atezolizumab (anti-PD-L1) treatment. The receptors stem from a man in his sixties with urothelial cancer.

As DNA, the CDR3 is TGTGCCAGCCACCCGGACAGGGGCACTGAAGCTTTCTTT. This codes for CASHPDRGTEAFF. The V gene is TRBV2, the J gene TRBJ1-1; 9 nucleotides align to TRBD1. Germline CDR1 is SNHLY and CDR2 is FYNNEI. The CDR3 totals 13 residues. V dropped 8 bases and J dropped 4; count of bases not matched to a gene: 5.

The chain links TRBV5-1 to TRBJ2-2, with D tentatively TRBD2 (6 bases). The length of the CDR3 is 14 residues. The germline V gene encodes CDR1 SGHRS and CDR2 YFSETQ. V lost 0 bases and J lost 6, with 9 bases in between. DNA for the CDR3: TGCGCCAGCAGCTTGGAGGGGACTGCCGGGGAGCTGTTTTTT. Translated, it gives CASSLEGTAGELFF.

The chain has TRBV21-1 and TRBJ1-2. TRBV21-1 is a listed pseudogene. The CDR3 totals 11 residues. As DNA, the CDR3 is TGTGCCAGCAGCCCCCCTTCCGGCTACACCTTC. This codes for CASSPPSGYTF.

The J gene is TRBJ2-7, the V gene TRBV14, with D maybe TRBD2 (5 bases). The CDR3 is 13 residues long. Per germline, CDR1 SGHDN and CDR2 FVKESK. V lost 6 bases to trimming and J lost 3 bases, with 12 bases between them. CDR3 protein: CASSPGGIYEQYF. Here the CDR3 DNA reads TGTGCCAGCAGTCCCGGAGGAATCTACGAGCAGTACTTC.

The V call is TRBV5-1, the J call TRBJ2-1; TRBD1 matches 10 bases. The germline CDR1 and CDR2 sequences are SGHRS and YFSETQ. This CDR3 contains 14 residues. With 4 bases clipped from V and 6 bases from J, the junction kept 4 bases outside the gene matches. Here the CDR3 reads CASSVRTGGNEQFF. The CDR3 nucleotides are TGCGCCAGCAGCGTCAGGACAGGGGGCAATGAGCAGTTCTTC.

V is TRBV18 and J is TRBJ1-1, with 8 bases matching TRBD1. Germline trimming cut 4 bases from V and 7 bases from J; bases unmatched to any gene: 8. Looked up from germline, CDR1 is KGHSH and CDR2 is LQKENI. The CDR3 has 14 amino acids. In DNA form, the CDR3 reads TGTGCCAGCTCACACCCGGACAGGGAAGTTGAAGCTTTCTTT. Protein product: CASSHPDREVEAFF.

The CDR3 is CASSYSSGPGTDTQYF. As DNA, the CDR3 is TGTGCCAGCAGTTACTCGTCAGGGCCAGGCACAGATACGCAGTATTTT. The chain has TRBV6-5 and TRBJ2-3; maybe TRBD1 (5 bases). V was shortened by 0 bases and J by 1 base, with 11 bases between the two germline ends. The germline V gene encodes CDR1 MNHEY and CDR2 SVGAGI. This CDR3 has 16 residues.

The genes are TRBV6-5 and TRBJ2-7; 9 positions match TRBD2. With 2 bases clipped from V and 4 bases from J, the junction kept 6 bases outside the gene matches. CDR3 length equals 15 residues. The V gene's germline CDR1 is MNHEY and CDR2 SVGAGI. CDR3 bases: TGTGCCAGCAGTTACCAACCTAGCGGGGTTTACGAGCAGTACTTC. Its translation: CASSYQPSGVYEQYF.

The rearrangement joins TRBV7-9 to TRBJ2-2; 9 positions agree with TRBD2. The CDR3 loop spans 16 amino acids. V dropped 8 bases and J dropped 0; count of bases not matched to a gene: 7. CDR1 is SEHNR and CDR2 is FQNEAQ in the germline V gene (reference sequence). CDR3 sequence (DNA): TGTGCCAGCCGGCAGCGGGGGGACGCGAACACCGGGGAGCTGTTTTTT. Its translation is CASRQRGDANTGELFF.

The CDR3 bases are TGTGCCAGCAGTAGCCTAGCGATGAGAACCTACGAGCAGTACTTC. Its translation is CASSSLAMRTYEQYF. The chain carries TRBV28 and TRBJ2-7, with a weak D call TRBD2 (6 bases). This CDR3 spans 15 amino acids. V lost 5 bases and J lost 2, with 16 bases in between. Germline V gives CDR1 MDHEN, CDR2 SYDVKM.

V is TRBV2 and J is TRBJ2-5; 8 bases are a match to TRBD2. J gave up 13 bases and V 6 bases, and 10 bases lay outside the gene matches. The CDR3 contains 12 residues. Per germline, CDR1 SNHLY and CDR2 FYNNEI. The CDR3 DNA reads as TGTGCCAGCAGCAAAAGAGCGGGAGCTCTGTACTTC. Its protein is CASSKRAGALYF.

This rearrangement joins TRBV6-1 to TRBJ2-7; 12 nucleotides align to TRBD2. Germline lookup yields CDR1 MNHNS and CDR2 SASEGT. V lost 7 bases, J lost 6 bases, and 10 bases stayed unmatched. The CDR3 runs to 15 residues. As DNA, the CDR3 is TGTGCCAGCACTAGGGAGACTAGCGGGAGCAGCGAGCAGTACTTC. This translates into CASTRETSGSSEQYF.

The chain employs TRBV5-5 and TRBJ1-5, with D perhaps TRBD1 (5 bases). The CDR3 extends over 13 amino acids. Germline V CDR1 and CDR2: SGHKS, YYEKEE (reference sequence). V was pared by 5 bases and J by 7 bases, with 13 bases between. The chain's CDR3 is CASSSWGVQPQHF. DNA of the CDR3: TGTGCCAGCAGTTCCTGGGGGGTCCAGCCCCAGCATTTT.

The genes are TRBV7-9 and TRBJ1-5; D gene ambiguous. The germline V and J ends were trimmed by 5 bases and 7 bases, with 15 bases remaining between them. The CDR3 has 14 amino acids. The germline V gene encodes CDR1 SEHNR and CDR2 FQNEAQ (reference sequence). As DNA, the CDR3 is TGTGCCAGCAGCCCACGAGGCCCGGGGCAGCCCCAGCATTTT. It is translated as CASSPRGPGQPQHF.